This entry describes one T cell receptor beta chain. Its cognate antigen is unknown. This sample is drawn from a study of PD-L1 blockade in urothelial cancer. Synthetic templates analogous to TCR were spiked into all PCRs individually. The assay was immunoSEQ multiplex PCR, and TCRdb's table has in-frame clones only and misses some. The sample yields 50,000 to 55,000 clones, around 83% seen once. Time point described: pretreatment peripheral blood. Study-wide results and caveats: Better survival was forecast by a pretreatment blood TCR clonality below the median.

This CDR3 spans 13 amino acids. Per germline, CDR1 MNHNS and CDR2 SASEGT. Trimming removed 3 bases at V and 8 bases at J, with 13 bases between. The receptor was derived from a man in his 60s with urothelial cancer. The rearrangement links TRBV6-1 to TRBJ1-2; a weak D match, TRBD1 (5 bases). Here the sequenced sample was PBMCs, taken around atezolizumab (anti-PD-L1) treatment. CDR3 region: CASSEFQGWGYTF. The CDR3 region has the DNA TGTGCCAGCAGTGAGTTTCAGGGCTGGGGCTACACCTTC.